These 10 T cell receptor beta chains were sequenced from one sample in a study of blood T cell repertoires in COVID-19. Clones were sequenced by immunoSEQ multiplex PCR, and TCRdb holds only the in-frame ones, with some missing. The repertoire holds a few hundred thousand clones, 88% seen once, with more than 0.95% in the top ten. Sequencing used PBMCs or T cells enriched from blood (not recorded which). The receptors stem from a woman aged 18-30 years who had recovered from COVID-19.

The rearrangement joins TRBV29-1 to TRBJ1-1; possible D gene TRBD1, 5 bases. From germline, CDR1 is SQVTM and CDR2 ANQGSEA. Trimming stripped 7 bases from V and 5 bases from J, with 23 bases between. The CDR3 has 15 amino acids. The CDR3 sequence: CSAKLQFSGETEAFF. Here the CDR3 DNA reads TGCAGCGCTAAGCTCCAATTTTCGGGGGAAACTGAAGCTTTCTTT.

V usage is TRBV7-9 and J usage is TRBJ2-5; D is undetermined. The CDR3 is 12 residues long. Germline CDR1 is SEHNR and CDR2 is FQNEAQ (reference sequence). V lost 0 bases, J lost 4 bases, and 3 bases lay in between. The CDR3 nucleotides read TGTGCCAGCAGCTTAGCTCGAGAGACCCAGTACTTC. It encodes CASSLARETQYF.

The chain has TRBV2 and TRBJ2-7, with D possibly TRBD1 on 5 matching bases. In germline, CDR1 is SNHLY, CDR2 FYNNEI. Trimming took off 6 bases at V and 3 bases at J, with 9 bases between the two ends. There are 12 residues in the CDR3. The CDR3, as DNA: TGTGCCAGCAGGTCGACAGACTACGAGCAGTACTTC. Encoded protein: CASRSTDYEQYF.

This clone was detected only a few times. V gene TRBV27 combines with J gene TRBJ1-5; no clear D. The CDR3 totals 12 residues. Trimming shortened V by 6 bases and J by 7 bases, and 10 bases separated the two germline ends. Germline assignment: CDR1 MNHEY and CDR2 SMNVEV (reference sequence). The CDR3 is CASRAGSQPQHF. In DNA, the CDR3 is TGTGCCAGCAGGGCGGGGTCCCAGCCCCAGCATTTT.

V usage is TRBV2 and J usage is TRBJ1-1; D gene uncertain. The CDR3 covers 15 residues. CDR1 is SNHLY, CDR2 FYNNEI, per germline. V gave up 1 base and J gave up 3 bases, with 12 bases separating them. In DNA, the CDR3 is TGTGCCAGCAGTGAAGGGAGTTCCGGGGACACTGAAGCTTTCTTT. Residues: CASSEGSSGDTEAFF. Looking up the rest from reference TRBV2 and TRBJ1-1 gives the full variable domain: EPEVTQTPSHQVTQMGQEVILRCVPISNHLYFYWYRQILGQKVEFLVSFYNNEISEKSEIFDDQFSVERPDGSNFTLKIRSTKLEDSAMYFCASSEGSSGDTEAFFGQGTRLTVV.

This rearrangement joins TRBV7-8 to TRBJ1-2; D might be TRBD1 (5 bases). CDR1 is SGHVS and CDR2 is FQNEAQ in the germline V gene. CDR3 length equals 14 residues. Trimming pared 1 base from V and 4 bases from J, leaving 10 bases between. The CDR3 sequence is CASSLGGGGYGYTF. CDR3 in DNA: TGTGCCAGCAGCTTAGGGGGGGGAGGCTATGGCTACACCTTC. The whole variable domain, filled in from reference TRBV7-8 and TRBJ1-2, reads GAGVSQSPRYKVAKRGQDVALRCDPISGHVSLFWYQQALGQGPEFLTYFQNEAQLDKSGLPSDRFFAERPEGSVSTLKIQRTQQEDSAVYLCASSLGGGGYGYTFGSGTRLTVV.

The chain uses TRBV30 and TRBJ1-5; maybe TRBD1 (5 bases). Germline lookup yields CDR1 GTSNPN and CDR2 SVGIG (reference sequence). The ends were cut back, 4 bases at V and 7 bases at J, with 11 bases in the middle. The CDR3 spans 12 residues. CDR3 residues: CAWTRGFQPQHF. The CDR3 DNA follows: TGTGCCTGGACGCGGGGGTTCCAGCCCCAGCATTTT.

J is TRBJ2-1 and V is TRBV6-4, with 15 bases lining up with TRBD2. V was pared by 8 bases and J by 9 bases, with 8 bases of the junction left unmatched. This CDR3 is built from 15 residues. Germline-derived CDR1 and CDR2 are MRHNA and SNTAGT. In nucleotides, the CDR3 is TGTGCCAGCTCCGGACTAGCGGGGGGGCCGGGTGAGCAGTTCTTC. It yields the protein CASSGLAGGPGEQFF.

The chain carries TRBV7-9 and TRBJ2-5; 11 nucleotides agree with TRBD1. The CDR3 covers 16 residues. V lost 5 bases, J lost 5 bases, and 10 bases stayed unmatched. Germline CDR1 reads SEHNR; CDR2 reads FQNEAQ (reference sequence). CDR3 protein: CASSPAGTGGTETQYF. The CDR3 nucleotides read TGTGCCAGCAGCCCCGCCGGGACAGGGGGGACTGAGACCCAGTACTTC.

V usage is TRBV5-1 and J usage is TRBJ2-3; 8 nucleotides match TRBD1. CDR1 is SGHRS, CDR2 YFSETQ, per germline. With V trimmed by 4 bases and J by 0 bases, 13 bases remained unmatched. The CDR3 is 18 residues long. DNA for the CDR3: TGCGCCAGCAGCCGCTCGTCCACAGGGGGTTGGAGCACAGATACGCAGTATTTT. Protein: CASSRSSTGGWSTDTQYF.